The present T cell receptor (beta chain) was sequenced within a study of PD-1 blockade in classical Hodgkin lymphoma. This CDR3 has 17 amino acids. Germline V gives CDR1 LNHDA, CDR2 SQIVND (reference sequence). V lost 3 bases to trimming and J lost 6 bases; unmatched junction nucleotides: 12. Specified time point: cycle 4 day 1 (C4D1), after around six weeks of nivolumab. In every patient, relapse followed autologous stem cell transplantation, while exposure to brentuximab vedotin differed. Purification of CD4+ T cells from thawed PBMCs was achieved by magnetic negative selection. Patients' outcomes at their best amounted to complete response, partial response or progressive disease. Remarks on this clone: No antigen is known for it.

The protocol was immunoSEQ multiplex PCR, while the TCRdb copy is restricted to in-frame clones and leaves out a portion. Altogether 20,000 to 25,000 clones are present, over 75% being singletons, with the ten largest covering 2.5% to 3.5%. Whole-study results and caveats: Those starting nivolumab under 1 year post-ASCT were excluded. By C4D1 there was a significant rise in CD4+ TCR diversity but not in CD8+ TCR diversity.

The TCR sequence derives from a human donor with classical Hodgkin lymphoma. The sample consisted of CD4+ T cells from blood, taken before the fourth cycle of nivolumab. The chain employs TRBV19 and TRBJ2-1; 9 bases fit TRBD1. CDR3 coding DNA: TGTGCCAGTAGTATTTTATCAGGACAGGGGCGTCCCAATGAGCAGTTCTTC. Translated, it gives CASSILSGQGRPNEQFF.